Each of the 12 T cell receptor beta chains below was sequenced from the same sample in a study of Tregs in tolerant kidney transplant recipients. Repertoires were generated with immunoSEQ multiplex PCR, while TCRdb's copy carries only in-frame clones and drops some. The sample lists tens of thousands of clones, approximately 88% seen once, with about 0.37% in the top ten. Source: CD4+ T cells from blood, taken before the transplant. The origin of the receptors is a human donor who received a combined kidney and bone marrow transplant.

J is TRBJ2-7 and V is TRBV18; 10 nucleotides agree with TRBD1. This CDR3 spans 13 amino acids. V lost 5 bases and J lost 6; bases outside the gene matches: 4. Looked up from germline, CDR1 is KGHSH and CDR2 is LQKENI. CDR3 nucleotides: TGTGCCAGCTCATCGACAGGGGGCAGCGAGCAGTACTTC. As protein: CASSSTGGSEQYF.

This clone was seen only a few times. This chain joins TRBV2 and TRBJ2-1; TRBD2 matches 16 bases. This CDR3 spans 14 amino acids. The trim removed 8 bases at V and 15 bases at J, leaving 10 bases unmatched. The germline gives CDR1 SNHLY, CDR2 FYNNEI. The CDR3 DNA follows: TGTGCCAGCCACCCGGGACTAGCGGGAGGGGCGGGGTTCTTC. Amino acids: CASHPGLAGGAGFF.

The chain uses TRBV6-5 and TRBJ2-2; D is possibly TRBD1 (5 bases). This CDR3 comprises 16 residues. The V gene lost 4 bases and the J gene lost 0 bases, with 12 bases spanning the gap. Germline V gene lookup returns CDR1 MNHEY and CDR2 SVGAGI. The CDR3 loop is CASSSPQGANTGELFF. CDR3 coding DNA: TGTGCCAGCAGTTCCCCGCAGGGTGCGAACACCGGGGAGCTGTTTTTT.

V is TRBV25-1 and J is TRBJ1-4, with 10 bases aligning to TRBD1. There are 16 residues in the CDR3. V was pared by 5 bases and J by 8 bases, with 11 bases of the junction left unmatched. Germline CDR1 is MGHDK and CDR2 is SYGVNS. The CDR3 sequence: CASSPVTGTGDEKLFF. The CDR3 DNA reads as TGTGCCAGCAGTCCGGTTACCGGGACAGGGGACGAAAAACTGTTTTTT. Supplemented by reference TRBV25-1 and TRBJ1-4, the full variable domain reads EADIYQTPRYLVIGTGKKITLECSQTMGHDKMYWYQQDPGMELHLIHYSYGVNSTEKGDLSSESTVSRIRTEHFPLTLESARPSHTSQYLCASSPVTGTGDEKLFFGSGTQLSVL.

This clone occurred a few times. The chain joins TRBV21-1 to TRBJ1-4. TRBV21-1 is a pseudogene locus. The CDR3 length is 12 residues. Written as DNA, the CDR3 is TGTGCCAGCAGCAAAGGAGGCAGATCCCTGTTTTTT. Protein sequence: CASSKGGRSLFF.

This clone appeared a few times. The genes are TRBV29-1 and TRBJ2-7, with 8 bases matching TRBD2. With 4 bases clipped from V and 2 bases from J, the junction kept 4 bases outside the gene matches. Germline V gene data show CDR1 as SQVTM and CDR2 as ANQGSEA. The CDR3 is 13 residues long. The CDR3: CSVVSGGTYEQYF. The CDR3 DNA follows: TGCAGCGTTGTGAGCGGGGGTACCTACGAGCAGTACTTC.

V and J are TRBV9 and TRBJ2-2, with 9 bases matching TRBD2. The trim removed 2 bases at V and 4 bases at J, leaving 15 bases unmatched. CDR1 is SGDLS and CDR2 is YYNGEE in the germline V gene. The CDR3 runs to 19 residues. The DNA of the CDR3 is TGTGCCAGCAGCGTGTCAACTAGGTCGGGACTAGCTGTCACCGGGGAGCTGTTTTTT. Translation gives CASSVSTRSGLAVTGELFF.

The chain carries TRBV7-2 and TRBJ1-5; D is undetermined. This CDR3 is built from 13 residues. The germline V gene encodes CDR1 SGHTA and CDR2 FQGNSA. V lost 2 bases and J 1 base, leaving 3 bases between the germline ends. The CDR3 sequence is CASSLTSNQPQHF. DNA for the CDR3: TGTGCCAGCAGCTTAACAAGCAATCAGCCCCAGCATTTT.

This chain links TRBV4-2 with TRBJ2-2; D remains ambiguous. Trimming shortened V by 2 bases and J by 3 bases, and 7 bases separated the two germline ends. Germline assignment: CDR1 LGHNA and CDR2 YNFKEQ. This CDR3 has 14 amino acids. The CDR3 DNA is TGTGCCAGCAGCCAACCGTCGGACACCGGGGAGCTGTTTTTT. This gives the protein CASSQPSDTGELFF.

The genes are TRBV14 and TRBJ2-3, with 7 bases identical to TRBD1. Germline lookup yields CDR1 SGHDN and CDR2 FVKESK. The V gene end was trimmed by 4 bases and the J gene end by 4 bases; junction bases not matched to a gene: 5. The CDR3 has 14 residues. As DNA, the CDR3 is TGTGCCAGCAGCCCAACAACAGGGGCAGATACGCAGTATTTT. Protein sequence: CASSPTTGADTQYF.

The chain couples TRBV28 to TRBJ1-2; possibly TRBD1 for D (5 bases). CDR1 MDHEN and CDR2 SYDVKM come from the germline V gene. V shed 0 bases and J shed 6 bases, with 8 bases lying between them. There are 13 residues in the CDR3. CDR3 bases: TGTGCCAGCAGTTTATGGGCAGGGAATGGCTACACCTTC. Translation gives CASSLWAGNGYTF.

V gene TRBV9 combines with J gene TRBJ1-2; D is uncertain. CDR3 length: 12 amino acids. The germline CDR1 and CDR2 sequences are SGDLS and YYNGEE. V shed 2 bases and J shed 13 bases, with 15 bases lying between them. CDR3 sequence: CASSVQVERATF. CDR3 nucleotide sequence: TGTGCCAGCAGCGTGCAGGTGGAGAGGGCCACCTTC.